One and the same sample provided the 30 T cell receptor beta chains below, sequenced in a study of blood T cell repertoires in COVID-19. Clones were sequenced by immunoSEQ multiplex PCR, and TCRdb holds only the in-frame ones, with some missing. The sample comprises a few hundred thousand clones, approximately 82% of which are singletons, and roughly a tenth rests with the top ten. Input material: peripheral blood. These receptor sequences come from a man aged 45-65 years with active or convalescent COVID-19.

The chain uses TRBV24-1 and TRBJ2-5; weak D call: TRBD2 (6 bases). V gave up 5 bases and J gave up 5 bases, with 11 bases separating them. CDR3 length: 13 amino acids. Germline assignment: CDR1 KGHDR and CDR2 SFDVKD. Written as DNA, the CDR3 is TGTGCCACCAGTGTTGGGGGGTCTGAGACCCAGTACTTC. Translated, it gives CATSVGGSETQYF.

This sequence joins TRBV9 and TRBJ2-3; the match to TRBD2 covers 8 bases. Germline V gene sequence: CDR1 SGDLS, CDR2 YYNGEE. The trim removed 3 bases at V and 6 bases at J, leaving 9 bases unmatched. This CDR3 is 15 amino acids long. CDR3 bases: TGTGCCAGCAGCGCGTCCGGGACTAGTTTCGATACGCAGTATTTT. Translating it yields CASSASGTSFDTQYF.

This sequence joins TRBV15 and TRBJ2-3; a weak D match, TRBD1 (7 bases). Trimming removed 3 bases at V and 12 bases at J, with 25 bases between. The CDR3 consists of 16 residues. CDR1 is LNHNV, CDR2 YYDKDF, per germline (reference sequence). CDR3 in amino acids: CATSRDYLDRRDLQYF. For the CDR3, the DNA is TGTGCCACCAGCAGGGACTACCTGGACAGGCGGGACCTTCAGTATTTT.

The chain employs TRBV2 and TRBJ2-1; the match to TRBD2 covers 7 bases. The germline gives CDR1 SNHLY, CDR2 FYNNEI. The CDR3 has 15 amino acids. J was trimmed by 9 bases and V by 3 bases; bases with no gene match: 11. The CDR3, as DNA: TGTGCCAGCAGTGAGACTAGCCAAAGCAGGAGTGAGCAGTTCTTC. Residues: CASSETSQSRSEQFF.

CDR3 sequence reads: CATSDESWQGALYGYTF. DNA for the CDR3: TGTGCCACCAGTGATGAGAGCTGGCAGGGGGCTCTCTATGGCTACACCTTC. The rearrangement joins TRBV24-1 to TRBJ1-2; TRBD1 matches at 8 bases. After removal of 3 bases from V and 4 bases from J, the junction contained 12 bases not matched to a gene. CDR3 length equals 17 residues. Germline CDR1 is KGHDR and CDR2 is SFDVKD.

The chain has TRBV6-5 and TRBJ1-3, with TRBD1 matching 8 bases. V gave up 5 bases and J gave up 2 bases; unmatched junction bases: 2. The CDR3 has 14 amino acids. Germline V gives CDR1 MNHEY, CDR2 SVGAGI. The CDR3 DNA follows: TGTGCCAGCAGTCAACAGGGGGCTGGAAACACCATATATTTT. As protein: CASSQQGAGNTIYF.

This chain uses TRBV14 with TRBJ2-2; tentatively, D is TRBD2 (5 bases). The V and J ends lost 1 base and 6 bases respectively, with 9 bases between them. Germline CDR1 is SGHDN and CDR2 is FVKESK. The CDR3 extends over 14 amino acids. The CDR3 region is CASSQAGWAGELFF. The CDR3 DNA follows: TGTGCCAGCAGCCAAGCGGGATGGGCCGGGGAGCTGTTTTTT.

V and J are TRBV5-4 and TRBJ1-2; 11 bases fit TRBD1. CDR3 length: 15 residues. The germline V gene has CDR1 SGHNT and CDR2 YYREEE (reference sequence). V was clipped by 4 bases and J by 4 bases; unmatched bases: 6. CDR3 in DNA: TGTGCCAGCAGCCGGCCGGACAGGGGGCTCTATGGCTACACCTTC. Translation: CASSRPDRGLYGYTF. The variable domain in full, with the rest retrieved from reference TRBV5-4 and TRBJ1-2, is ETGVTQSPTHLIKTRGQQVTLRCSSQSGHNTVSWYQQALGQGPQFIFQYYREEENGRGNFPPRFSGLQFPNYSSELNVNALELDDSALYLCASSRPDRGLYGYTFGSGTRLTVV.

The chain has TRBV10-3 and TRBJ2-5; the D gene is possibly TRBD2 (5 bases). Germline V lookup: CDR1 ENHRY, CDR2 SYGVKD. V was trimmed by 6 bases and J by 2 bases, leaving 13 bases between them. The CDR3 runs 14 residues. For the CDR3, the DNA is TGTGCCATCAGATTCGGGCTAGCTCAAGAGACCCAGTACTTC. This encodes CAIRFGLAQETQYF.

The chain links TRBV19 to TRBJ1-2, with D maybe TRBD1 (6 bases). The CDR3 is made up of 14 amino acids. Trimming took 2 bases from V and 3 from J, leaving 10 bases between them. In germline, CDR1 is LNHDA, CDR2 SQIVND (reference sequence). DNA of the CDR3: TGTGCCAGTAGTATACAGGGGCCCCACTATGGCTACACCTTC. Protein product: CASSIQGPHYGYTF.

The V and J genes are TRBV28 and TRBJ1-6, with TRBD1 as a possible D gene (6 bases). This CDR3 spans 14 amino acids. CDR1 and CDR2 from the germline V gene are MDHEN and SYDVKM. V lost 6 bases, J lost 8 bases, and 14 bases lay in between. Written as DNA, the CDR3 is TGTGCCAGCAGACAGGGATATCCAGATTCACCCCTCCACTTT. Encoded protein: CASRQGYPDSPLHF.

The chain recombines TRBV28 with TRBJ1-4; D is possibly TRBD1 (5 bases). The germline V gene encodes CDR1 MDHEN and CDR2 SYDVKM. This CDR3 spans 14 amino acids. Between the trimmed V and J ends, which lost 3 bases and 6 bases, there was a span of 11 bases. The CDR3 coding sequence is TGTGCCAGCAGTTTTAGGGGCCGTCATGAAAAACTGTTTTTT. Translation: CASSFRGRHEKLFF.

This rearrangement joins TRBV18 to TRBJ2-7; 9 bases fit TRBD2. CDR1 and CDR2 (germline): KGHSH, LQKENI. This CDR3 has 16 amino acids. The V gene end was trimmed by 1 base and the J gene end by 3 bases; junction bases not matched to a gene: 7. CDR3 protein: CASSPRLGTSSYEQYF. In DNA, the CDR3 is TGTGCCAGCTCACCACGGCTCGGGACTAGCAGCTACGAGCAGTACTTC. The variable domain in full, completed from reference TRBV18 and TRBJ2-7, reads NAGVMQNPRHLVRRRGQEARLRCSPMKGHSHVYWYRQLPEEGLKFMVYLQKENIIDESGMPKERFSAEFPKEGPSILRIQQVVRGDSAAYFCASSPRLGTSSYEQYFGPGTRLTVT.

The rearrangement joins TRBV6-5 to TRBJ2-7; D is uncertain. The CDR3 consists of 13 residues. The V end was cut by 0 bases, the J end by 3 bases, with 6 bases between. Germline V gene sequence: CDR1 MNHEY, CDR2 SVGAGI. In nucleotides, the CDR3 is TGTGCCAGCAGTTACTCGACAAGCTACGAGCAGTACGTC. Protein sequence: CASSYSTSYEQYV.

This rearrangement joins TRBV7-6 to TRBJ2-2; TRBD2 matches at 12 bases. This CDR3 has 17 amino acids. Trimming at V came to 5 bases and at J to 5 bases, leaving 9 bases not matched to a gene. Germline V gene data show CDR1 as SGHVS and CDR2 as FNYEAQ. CDR3 protein: CASSRRLAGVTTGELFF. Written as DNA, the CDR3 is TGTGCCAGCAGCAGACGACTAGCGGGGGTGACTACCGGGGAGCTGTTTTTT.

This clone was seen more than once but under ten times. The J gene is TRBJ2-7, the V gene TRBV18, with 7 bases fitting TRBD1. Germline CDR1 is KGHSH and CDR2 is LQKENI. Unmatched junction bases numbered 7, after V lost 3 bases and J lost 2 bases. CDR3 length equals 15 residues. CDR3 bases: TGTGCCAGCTCACCGTCGACAGGGCCCCCCTACGAGCAGTACGTC. This codes for CASSPSTGPPYEQYV.

The chain has TRBV19 and TRBJ1-2; no reliable D call. This CDR3 is 14 amino acids long. Trimming took off 3 bases at V and 4 bases at J, with 12 bases between the two ends. The germline CDR1 and CDR2 sequences are LNHDA and SQIVND (reference sequence). The DNA of the CDR3 is TGTGCCAGTAGTATTGCGCCAACTACCTATGGCTACACCTTC. Encoded protein: CASSIAPTTYGYTF.

This clone appeared a few times. The chain carries TRBV5-1 and TRBJ1-1; a weak D match, TRBD1 (5 bases). Between the trimmed V and J ends, which lost 6 bases and 0 bases, there was a span of 12 bases. Germline V gene sequence: CDR1 SGHRS, CDR2 YFSETQ. The CDR3 runs to 14 residues. For the CDR3, the DNA is TGCGCCAGCACAATTACAGGAGTGAACACTGAAGCTTTCTTT. It encodes CASTITGVNTEAFF.

The chain is built from TRBV6-5 and TRBJ1-2; D is perhaps TRBD1 (6 bases). CDR1 and CDR2 (germline): MNHEY, SVGAGI. V was trimmed by 1 base and J by 3 bases, leaving 12 bases between them. The CDR3 runs to 15 residues. CDR3: CASSYFPGEHYGYTF. CDR3 DNA sequence: TGTGCCAGCAGTTACTTCCCAGGGGAACACTATGGCTACACCTTC.

This rearrangement joins TRBV5-4 to TRBJ1-6; TRBD1 agrees at 7 bases. Germline V lookup: CDR1 SGHNT, CDR2 YYREEE (reference sequence). The CDR3 has 14 residues. V dropped 3 bases and J dropped 11; count of bases not matched to a gene: 8. The CDR3 loop is CASSSDRLGPPLHF. The CDR3 DNA is TGTGCCAGCAGCTCGGACAGGCTCGGGCCACCCCTCCACTTT.

This chain joins TRBV4-1 and TRBJ2-5; the match to TRBD1 covers 10 bases. This CDR3 comprises 15 residues. The trim removed 1 base at V and 4 bases at J, leaving 3 bases unmatched. Germline V CDR1 and CDR2: MGHRA, YSYEKL. The CDR3 here is CASSQGTGGRETQYF. The DNA of the CDR3 is TGCGCCAGCAGCCAAGGGACAGGGGGTAGAGAGACCCAGTACTTC.

This chain uses TRBV12-3 or TRBV12-4 with TRBJ1-2; 10 bases fit TRBD1. Unmatched junction bases numbered 4, after V lost 7 bases and J lost 5 bases. This CDR3 comprises 13 residues. The CDR3: CASTTGQGYGYTF. The CDR3 DNA reads TGTGCCAGCACCACGGGACAGGGGTATGGCTACACCTTC.

V gene TRBV19 combines with J gene TRBJ2-1; possible D gene TRBD1, 6 bases. The CDR3 sequence is 14 residues long. Germline V gene lookup returns CDR1 LNHDA and CDR2 SQIVND (reference sequence). Deletions cut 9 bases from V and 5 bases from J, with 17 bases between. The CDR3 bases are TGTGCCAGCCACGGGACATTGGGGCACAATGAGCAGTTCTTC. Protein: CASHGTLGHNEQFF.

This clone was recorded once. The V gene is TRBV28, the J gene TRBJ1-2; D is undetermined. The germline CDR1 and CDR2 sequences are MDHEN and SYDVKM. The V end lost 2 bases, the J end lost 4 bases, and 11 bases lay between the germline ends. The CDR3 covers 14 residues. CDR3 amino acids: CASSLIGVAYGYTF. The CDR3 bases are TGTGCCAGCAGTTTAATCGGGGTAGCCTATGGCTACACCTTC.

The chain joins TRBV5-1 to TRBJ2-3, with a tentative D call TRBD1 (6 bases). V was cut by 2 bases and J by 2 bases, with 12 bases left in between. The CDR3 runs 15 residues. Germline lookup yields CDR1 SGHRS and CDR2 YFSETQ. The CDR3 is CASSFSGDLTDTQYF. As DNA, the CDR3 is TGCGCCAGCAGCTTCTCAGGGGACCTCACAGATACGCAGTATTTT. Supplemented by reference TRBV5-1 and TRBJ2-3, the full variable domain reads KAGVTQTPRYLIKTRGQQVTLSCSPISGHRSVSWYQQTPGQGLQFLFEYFSETQRNKGNFPGRFSGRQFSNSRSEMNVSTLELGDSALYLCASSFSGDLTDTQYFGPGTRLTVL.

This clone is a singleton in its sample. This chain joins TRBV7-8 and TRBJ1-3; D unresolved. CDR1 SGHVS and CDR2 FQNEAQ come from the germline V gene. There are 15 residues in the CDR3. Between the trimmed V and J ends, which lost 5 bases and 0 bases, there was a span of 11 bases. The CDR3 DNA is TGTGCCAGCAGCCCAAGGGAGGACTCTGGAAACACCATATATTTT. This encodes CASSPREDSGNTIYF.

The CDR3 spells CASSWAGTSTYNEQFF. The CDR3 nucleotides are TGCGCCAGCAGCTGGGCAGGGACTTCTACCTACAATGAGCAGTTCTTC. The genes are TRBV5-1 and TRBJ2-1; a weak D match, TRBD2 (6 bases). Between the trimmed V and J ends, which lost 3 bases and 2 bases, there was a span of 15 bases. CDR1 is SGHRS and CDR2 is YFSETQ in the germline V gene. The CDR3 runs to 16 residues. The whole variable domain, filled in from reference TRBV5-1 and TRBJ2-1, reads KAGVTQTPRYLIKTRGQQVTLSCSPISGHRSVSWYQQTPGQGLQFLFEYFSETQRNKGNFPGRFSGRQFSNSRSEMNVSTLELGDSALYLCASSWAGTSTYNEQFFGPGTRLTVL.

The chain joins TRBV28 to TRBJ2-1; D might be TRBD1 (5 bases). Germline lookup yields CDR1 MDHEN and CDR2 SYDVKM. This CDR3 region has 15 residues. V lost 5 bases to trimming and J lost 9 bases, with 20 bases between them. This chain's CDR3 is CASSRPVFGAPEQFF. The CDR3 bases are TGTGCCAGCAGTCGCCCAGTTTTTGGGGCCCCTGAGCAGTTCTTC.

V gene TRBV5-6 combines with J gene TRBJ2-5, with D possibly being TRBD2 (6 bases). There are 14 residues in the CDR3. Trimming shortened V by 3 bases and J by 5 bases, and 14 bases separated the two germline ends. Germline CDR1 SGHDT, CDR2 YYEEEE. CDR3 sequence reads: CASSWDSREETQYF. CDR3 nucleotides: TGTGCCAGCAGCTGGGACTCCCGGGAGGAGACCCAGTACTTC.

In this sample, this clone turned up a few times. The chain employs TRBV11-2 and TRBJ2-1, with 9 positions matching TRBD1. Germline values: CDR1 SGHAT, CDR2 FQNNGV. V lost 4 bases, J lost 3 bases, and 7 bases stayed unmatched. The CDR3 has 16 amino acids. CDR3 in amino acids: CASSSRQGGLYNEQFF. The CDR3 coding sequence is TGTGCCAGCAGCTCCCGACAGGGGGGACTCTACAATGAGCAGTTCTTC.